This record looks at one T cell receptor (beta chain) sequence and its context. Its target is unknown. The data were taken from a study of regulatory T cells in long-lasting Graves disease. About the research overall: Those with persistent Graves' disease had received antithyroid drugs for over 5 years with positive TSH receptor antibodies.

Building the TCR beta libraries relied on iRepertoire HTBI primers, and CDR3 regions underwent Arm-PCR. Original analysis: Analysis of the samples identified about 62 TRBV and over 13 TRBJ segments. MiXCR, applied by TCRdb to the multiplex PCR reads, yields one record per CDR3 protein. For this entry, the V and J calls and clone size follow TCRdb and not the study's own pipeline. The table has 310,000 or so distinct CDR3 sequences, less than 20% seen once. This CDR3 has 15 amino acids. From germline, CDR1 is SEHNR and CDR2 FQNEAQ (reference sequence). V lost 5 bases and J lost 0, with 14 bases in between. Regarding time point: persistent/refractory GD, antithyroid drugs over 5 years with positive TRAb. RNA isolated from PBMCs was used to make the TCR library. Findings and limits, study-wide: Persistent disease was characterized by preferential usage of TRBV28, TRBJ1-2 and TRBJ2-5.

The receptor comes from a female donor with Graves disease. This material consisted of peripheral blood mononuclear cells (PBMCs), taken when the disease was refractory, from a patient treated with antithyroid drugs. V gene TRBV7-9 combines with J gene TRBJ2-7; no clear D gene. The CDR3, as DNA: TGTGCCAGCAGCCCCGGCGGAAGGAGCTCCTACGAGCAGTACTTC. This translates into CASSPGGRSSYEQYF.